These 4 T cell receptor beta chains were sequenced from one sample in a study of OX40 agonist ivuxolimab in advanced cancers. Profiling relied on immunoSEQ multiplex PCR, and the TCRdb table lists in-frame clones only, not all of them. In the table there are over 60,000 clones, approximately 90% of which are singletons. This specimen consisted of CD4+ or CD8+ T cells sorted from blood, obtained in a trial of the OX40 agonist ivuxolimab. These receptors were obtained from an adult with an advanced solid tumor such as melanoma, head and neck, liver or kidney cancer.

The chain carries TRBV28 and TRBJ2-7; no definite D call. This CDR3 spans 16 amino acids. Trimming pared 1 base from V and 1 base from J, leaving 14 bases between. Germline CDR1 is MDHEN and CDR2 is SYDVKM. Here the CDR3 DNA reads TGTGCCAGCAGTTTATTTGGGCCCCCTCCGTCCTACGAGCAGTACTTC. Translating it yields CASSLFGPPPSYEQYF.

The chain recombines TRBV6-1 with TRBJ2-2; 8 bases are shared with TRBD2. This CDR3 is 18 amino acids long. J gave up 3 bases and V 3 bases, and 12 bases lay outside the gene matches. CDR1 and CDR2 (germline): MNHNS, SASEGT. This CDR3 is CASSEVVVAGWDTGELFF. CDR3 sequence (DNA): TGTGCCAGCAGTGAGGTCGTGGTAGCGGGGTGGGACACCGGGGAGCTGTTTTTT.

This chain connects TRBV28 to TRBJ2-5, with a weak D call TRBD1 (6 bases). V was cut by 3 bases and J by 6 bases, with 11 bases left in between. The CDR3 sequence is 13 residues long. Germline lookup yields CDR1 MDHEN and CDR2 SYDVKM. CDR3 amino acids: CASSFGRGQTQYF. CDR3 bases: TGTGCCAGCAGTTTCGGCAGGGGTCAGACCCAGTACTTC.

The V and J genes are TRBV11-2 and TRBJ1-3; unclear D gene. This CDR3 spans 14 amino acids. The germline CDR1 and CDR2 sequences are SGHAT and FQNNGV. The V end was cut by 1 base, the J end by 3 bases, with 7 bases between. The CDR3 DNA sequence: TGTGCCAGCAGCTTAGGAGGCGGTGGAAACACCATATATTTT. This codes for CASSLGGGGNTIYF.